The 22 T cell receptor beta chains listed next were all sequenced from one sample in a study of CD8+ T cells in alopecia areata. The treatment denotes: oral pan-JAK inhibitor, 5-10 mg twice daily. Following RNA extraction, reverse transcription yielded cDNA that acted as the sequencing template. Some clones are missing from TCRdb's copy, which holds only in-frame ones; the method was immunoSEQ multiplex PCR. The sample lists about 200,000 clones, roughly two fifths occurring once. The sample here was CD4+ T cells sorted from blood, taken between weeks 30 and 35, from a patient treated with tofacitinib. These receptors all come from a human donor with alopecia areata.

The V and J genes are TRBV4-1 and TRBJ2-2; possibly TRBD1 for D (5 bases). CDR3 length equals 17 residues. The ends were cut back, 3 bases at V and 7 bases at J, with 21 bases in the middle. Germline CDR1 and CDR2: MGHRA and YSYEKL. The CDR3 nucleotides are TGCGCCAGCAGCCACCGCGGAGTCAGGGCCCCAGGCGGGGAGCTGTTTTTT. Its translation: CASSHRGVRAPGGELFF.

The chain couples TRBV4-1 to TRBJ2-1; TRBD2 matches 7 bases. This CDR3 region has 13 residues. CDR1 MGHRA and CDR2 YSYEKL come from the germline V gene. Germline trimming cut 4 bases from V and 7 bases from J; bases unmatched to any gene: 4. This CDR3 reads CASSLPGGNEQFF. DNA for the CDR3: TGCGCCAGCAGCCTTCCCGGGGGGAATGAGCAGTTCTTC.

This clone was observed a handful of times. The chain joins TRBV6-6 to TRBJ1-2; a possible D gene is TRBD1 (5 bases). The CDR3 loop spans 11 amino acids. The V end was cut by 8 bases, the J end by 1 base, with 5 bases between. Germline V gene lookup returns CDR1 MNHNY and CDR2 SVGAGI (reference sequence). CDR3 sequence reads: CASGGNYGYTF. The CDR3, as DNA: TGTGCCAGCGGGGGTAACTATGGCTACACCTTC.

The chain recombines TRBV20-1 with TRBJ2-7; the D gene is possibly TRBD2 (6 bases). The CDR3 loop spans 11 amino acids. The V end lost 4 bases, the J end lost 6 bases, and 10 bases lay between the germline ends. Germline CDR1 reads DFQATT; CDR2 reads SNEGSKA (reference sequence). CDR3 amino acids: CSATLAGEQYF. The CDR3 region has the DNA TGCAGTGCTACACTAGCTGGCGAGCAGTACTTC.

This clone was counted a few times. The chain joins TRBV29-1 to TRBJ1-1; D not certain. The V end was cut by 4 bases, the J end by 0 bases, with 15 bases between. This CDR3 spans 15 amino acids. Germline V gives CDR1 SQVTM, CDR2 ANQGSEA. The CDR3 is CSVVRVGRMNTEAFF. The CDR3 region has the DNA TGCAGCGTTGTGCGGGTTGGGCGGATGAACACTGAAGCTTTCTTT.

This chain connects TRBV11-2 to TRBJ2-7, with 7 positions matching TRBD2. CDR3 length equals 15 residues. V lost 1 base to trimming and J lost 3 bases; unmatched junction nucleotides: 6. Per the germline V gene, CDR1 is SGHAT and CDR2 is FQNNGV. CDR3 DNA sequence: TGTGCCAGCAGCTTAGGCCCAGCGGGGTACTACGAGCAGTACTTC. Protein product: CASSLGPAGYYEQYF.

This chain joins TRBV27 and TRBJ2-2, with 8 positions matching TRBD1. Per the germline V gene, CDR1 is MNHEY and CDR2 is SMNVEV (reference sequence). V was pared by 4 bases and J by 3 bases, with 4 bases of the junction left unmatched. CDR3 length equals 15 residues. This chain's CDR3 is CASSSPDRDTGELFF. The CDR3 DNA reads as TGTGCCAGCAGTTCACCGGACAGGGACACCGGGGAGCTGTTTTTT.

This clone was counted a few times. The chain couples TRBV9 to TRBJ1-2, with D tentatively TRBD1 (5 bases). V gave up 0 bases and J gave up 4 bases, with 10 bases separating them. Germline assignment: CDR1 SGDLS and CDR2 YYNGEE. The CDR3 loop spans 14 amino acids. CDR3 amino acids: CASSVGGTAYGYTF. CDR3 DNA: TGTGCCAGCAGCGTAGGAGGGACGGCCTATGGCTACACCTTC.

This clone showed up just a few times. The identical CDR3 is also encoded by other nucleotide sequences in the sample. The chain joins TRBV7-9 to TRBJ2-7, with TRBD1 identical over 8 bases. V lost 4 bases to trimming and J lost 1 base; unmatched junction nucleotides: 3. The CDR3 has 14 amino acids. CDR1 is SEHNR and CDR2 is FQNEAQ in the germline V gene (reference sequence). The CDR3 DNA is TGTGCCAGCAGCTCTAGGACAGGGTCCTACGAGCAGTACTTC. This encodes CASSSRTGSYEQYF.

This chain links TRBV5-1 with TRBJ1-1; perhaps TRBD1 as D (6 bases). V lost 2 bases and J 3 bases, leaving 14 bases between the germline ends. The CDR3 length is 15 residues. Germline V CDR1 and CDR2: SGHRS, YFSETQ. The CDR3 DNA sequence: TGCGCCAGCAGCTTCGGGGGGGCTGGTGACACTGAAGCTTTCTTT. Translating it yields CASSFGGAGDTEAFF.

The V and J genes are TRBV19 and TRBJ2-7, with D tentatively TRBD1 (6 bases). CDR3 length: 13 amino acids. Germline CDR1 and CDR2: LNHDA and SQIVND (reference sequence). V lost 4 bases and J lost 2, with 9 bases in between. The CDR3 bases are TGTGCCAGTAGTACCGGGACAACCTACGAGCAGTACTTC. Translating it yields CASSTGTTYEQYF.

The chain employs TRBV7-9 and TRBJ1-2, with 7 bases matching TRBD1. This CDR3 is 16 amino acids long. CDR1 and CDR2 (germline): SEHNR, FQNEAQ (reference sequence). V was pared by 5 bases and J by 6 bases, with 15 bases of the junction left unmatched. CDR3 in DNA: TGTGCCAGCAGCGGAGCCGGGACAGCGGCTTTGAATGGCTACACCTTC. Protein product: CASSGAGTAALNGYTF. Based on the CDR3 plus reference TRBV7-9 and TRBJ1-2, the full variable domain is DTGVSQNPRHKITKRGQNVTFRCDPISEHNRLYWYRQTLGQGPEFLTYFQNEAQLEKSRLLSDRFSAERPKGSFSTLEIQRTEQGDSAMYLCASSGAGTAALNGYTFGSGTRLTVV.

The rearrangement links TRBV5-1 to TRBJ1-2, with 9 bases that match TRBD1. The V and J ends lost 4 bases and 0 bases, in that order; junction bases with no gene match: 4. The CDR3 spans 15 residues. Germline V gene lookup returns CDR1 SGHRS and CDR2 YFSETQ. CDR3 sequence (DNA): TGCGCCAGCAGCGACCGGGACAGGGCTAACTATGGCTACACCTTC. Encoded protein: CASSDRDRANYGYTF.

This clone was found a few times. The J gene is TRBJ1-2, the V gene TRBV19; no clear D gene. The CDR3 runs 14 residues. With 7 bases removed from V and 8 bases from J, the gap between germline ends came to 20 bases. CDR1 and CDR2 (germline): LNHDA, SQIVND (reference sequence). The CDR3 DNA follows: TGTGCCAGTACCCCCGGCCGGCTCGGCATGGGCTACACCTTC. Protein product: CASTPGRLGMGYTF.

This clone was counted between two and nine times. CDR3 sequence (DNA): TGTGCTAGTGGTACCGGCACTGAAGCTTTCTTT. It codes for CASGTGTEAFF. The chain uses TRBV12-5 and TRBJ1-1; no definite D call. This CDR3 spans 11 amino acids. Looked up from germline, CDR1 is LGHNT and CDR2 is FRNRAP. The germline V and J ends were trimmed by 5 bases and 4 bases, with 5 bases remaining between them.

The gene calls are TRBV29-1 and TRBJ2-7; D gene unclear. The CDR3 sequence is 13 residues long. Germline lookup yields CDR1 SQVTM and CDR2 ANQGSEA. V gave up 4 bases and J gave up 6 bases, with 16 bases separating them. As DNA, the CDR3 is TGCAGCGTTGTTGGCAAAACTTCGATCGAGCAGTACTTC. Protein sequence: CSVVGKTSIEQYF.

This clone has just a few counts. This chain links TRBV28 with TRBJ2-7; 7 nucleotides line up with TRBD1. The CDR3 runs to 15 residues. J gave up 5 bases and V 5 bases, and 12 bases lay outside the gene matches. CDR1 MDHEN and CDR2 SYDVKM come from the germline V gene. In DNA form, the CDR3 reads TGTGCCAGCAGTCCACAGGGGTGGGACCTTGACGAGCAGTACTTC. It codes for CASSPQGWDLDEQYF.

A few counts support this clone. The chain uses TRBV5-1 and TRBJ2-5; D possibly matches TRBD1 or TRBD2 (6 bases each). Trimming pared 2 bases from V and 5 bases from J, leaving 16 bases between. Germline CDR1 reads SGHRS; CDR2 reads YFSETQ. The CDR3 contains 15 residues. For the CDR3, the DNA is TGCGCCAGCAGCTTCATGGAGGGGGTCTCGGAGACCCAGTACTTC. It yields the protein CASSFMEGVSETQYF.

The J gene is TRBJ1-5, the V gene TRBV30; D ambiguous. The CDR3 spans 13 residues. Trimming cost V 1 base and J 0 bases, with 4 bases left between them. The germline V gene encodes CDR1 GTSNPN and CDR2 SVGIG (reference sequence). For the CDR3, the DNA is TGTGCCTGGAGTGAGGATAGCAATCAGCCCCAGCATTTT. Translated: CAWSEDSNQPQHF.

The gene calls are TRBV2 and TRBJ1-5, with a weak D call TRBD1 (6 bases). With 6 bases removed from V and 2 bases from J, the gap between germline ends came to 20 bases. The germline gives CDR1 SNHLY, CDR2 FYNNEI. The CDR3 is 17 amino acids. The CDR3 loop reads CASRTQTGHRGNQPQHF. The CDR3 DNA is TGTGCCAGCAGGACCCAAACGGGACACCGTGGCAATCAGCCCCAGCATTTT.

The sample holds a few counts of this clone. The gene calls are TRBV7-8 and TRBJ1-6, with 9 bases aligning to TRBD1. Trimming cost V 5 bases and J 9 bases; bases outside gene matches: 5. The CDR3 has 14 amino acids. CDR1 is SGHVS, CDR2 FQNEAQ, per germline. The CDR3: CASSQGQGTSPLHF. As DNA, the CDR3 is TGTGCCAGCAGCCAGGGACAGGGAACTTCACCCCTCCACTTT.

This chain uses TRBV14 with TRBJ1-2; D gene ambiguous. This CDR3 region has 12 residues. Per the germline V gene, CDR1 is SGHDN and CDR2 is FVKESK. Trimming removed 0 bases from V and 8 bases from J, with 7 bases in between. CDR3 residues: CASSQERTGYTF. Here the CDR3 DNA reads TGTGCCAGCAGCCAAGAGAGGACCGGCTACACCTTC.